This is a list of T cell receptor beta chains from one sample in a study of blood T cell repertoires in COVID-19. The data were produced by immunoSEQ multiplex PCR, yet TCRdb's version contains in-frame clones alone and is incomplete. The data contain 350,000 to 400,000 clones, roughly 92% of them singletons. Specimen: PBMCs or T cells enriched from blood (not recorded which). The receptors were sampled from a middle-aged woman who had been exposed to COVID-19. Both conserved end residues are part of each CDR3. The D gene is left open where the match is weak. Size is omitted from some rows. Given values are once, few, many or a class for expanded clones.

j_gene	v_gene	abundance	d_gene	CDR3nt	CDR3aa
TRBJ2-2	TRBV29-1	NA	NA	TGCAGCGTCCGGCCCAGGGGAAACACCGGGGAGCTGTTTTTT	CSVRPRGNTGELFF
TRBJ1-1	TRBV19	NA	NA	TGTGCCAGTAGTATAGCGCGGGGGAACACTGAAGCTTTCTTT	CASSIARGNTEAFF
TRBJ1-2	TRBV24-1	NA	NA	TGTGCCACCAGTCAAAATTCAGGGCCTGGCTACACCTTC	CATSQNSGPGYTF
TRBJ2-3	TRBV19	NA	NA	TGTGCCAGTAGTTCGCGAGGGGGTTTTAGCACAGATACGCAGTATTTT	CASSSRGGFSTDTQYF
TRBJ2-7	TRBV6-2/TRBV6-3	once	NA	TGTGCCAGCAGTTATCCGACAAACGAGCAGTACTTC	CASSYPTNEQYF
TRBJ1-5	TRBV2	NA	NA	TGTGCCAGCAAGGGAGGCGCAAATCAGCCCCAGCATTTT	CASKGGANQPQHF
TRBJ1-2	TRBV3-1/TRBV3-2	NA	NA	TGTGCCAGCAGCCAAGTACCGGGCGGGAGTTACACCTTC	CASSQVPGGSYTF
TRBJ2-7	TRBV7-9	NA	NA	TGTGCCAGCAGCTGGGGCTCAGGGCCCTACGAGCAGTACTTC	CASSWGSGPYEQYF
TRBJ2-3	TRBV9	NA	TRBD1	TGTGCCAGCAGCGCTCGGACAGGGGGCGCAGATACGCAGTATTTT	CASSARTGGADTQYF
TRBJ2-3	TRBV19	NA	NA	TGTGCCAGTAGAAAGGGGGACCCTCTGGATACGCAGTATTTT	CASRKGDPLDTQYF
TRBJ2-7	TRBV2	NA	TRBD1	TGTGCCAGCAGGGGACAGTTCTACGAGCAGTACTTC	CASRGQFYEQYF
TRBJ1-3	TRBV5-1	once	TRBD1	TGCGCCAGCAGCGTACAGGGGGCGCGAGGTGGAAACACCATATATTTT	CASSVQGARGGNTIYF
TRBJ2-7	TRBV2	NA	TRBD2	TGTGCCAGCAGCTCCCAGCGGGGGGTCCCCAGGGAGCAGTACTTC	CASSSQRGVPREQYF
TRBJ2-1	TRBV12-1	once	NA	TGTGCCAGCAGCTCGCTGACTAGCGGCACCTACAATGAGCAGTTCTTC	CASSSLTSGTYNEQFF
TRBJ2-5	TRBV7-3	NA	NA	TGTGCCAGCAGCTTACACGCGTCTCGGGAGACCCAGTACTTC	CASSLHASRETQYF
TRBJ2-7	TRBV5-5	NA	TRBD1	TGTGCCAGCAGCTTGAGGTCCGGGACAGGGGACTTAGAGCAGTACTTC	CASSLRSGTGDLEQYF